One sample yielded the 11 T cell receptor beta chains listed below, sequenced in a study of technical replicates of blood from a few donors (dated by TCRdb to the late 2010s). The library was generated by the immunoSEQ multiplex PCR assay. What TCRdb holds here is the immuneACCESS table cut down to in-frame rearrangements. Part of the clones is not present; checked against another copy, under half of the missing clones reflect an unresolved V gene, and the others are unexplained. The sample data list tens of thousands of clones, and roughly 91% of these were observed just once. The ten largest clones capture less than 0.4% of the sample. Input material: T cells isolated from PBMCs. All receptors come from a human donor in good health. Some clones in this sample may be carry-over from other donors' samples.

The chain recombines TRBV27 with TRBJ2-7; 8 nucleotides line up with TRBD2. V trimming: 1 base; J trimming: 3 bases; junction bases outside the gene matches: 17. Looked up from germline, CDR1 is MNHEY and CDR2 is SMNVEV (reference sequence). The CDR3 has 19 amino acids. The CDR3 coding sequence is TGTGCCAGCAGTTTATTTGGCCCAGAGCGAGCGGGAGATGGCTACGAGCAGTACTTC. This encodes CASSLFGPERAGDGYEQYF.

This sequence joins TRBV5-6 and TRBJ1-1; 7 nucleotides align to TRBD1. Unmatched junction bases numbered 3, after V lost 4 bases and J lost 0 bases. The germline gives CDR1 SGHDT, CDR2 YYEEEE. CDR3 length: 14 amino acids. CDR3 residues: CASSAGQLNTEAFF. In nucleotides, the CDR3 is TGTGCCAGCAGCGCGGGACAGTTGAACACTGAAGCTTTCTTT.

The chain links TRBV4-1 to TRBJ2-3; 8 positions match TRBD1. There are 16 residues in the CDR3. In germline, CDR1 is MGHRA, CDR2 YSYEKL. The J segment lost 2 bases and the V segment lost 5 bases, leaving 9 bases of the junction unmatched. As DNA, the CDR3 is TGCGCCAGCAGCTATCTTCCGGGACAGGACACAGATACGCAGTATTTT. Encoded protein: CASSYLPGQDTDTQYF.

The rearrangement links TRBV4-2 to TRBJ2-7, with 9 positions matching TRBD2. The CDR3 has 16 amino acids. Germline values: CDR1 LGHNA, CDR2 YNFKEQ. J was trimmed by 2 bases and V by 3 bases; bases with no gene match: 8. The CDR3 region is CASSHQSGTSPYEQYF. CDR3 nucleotides: TGTGCCAGCAGCCACCAATCCGGGACTAGCCCCTACGAGCAGTACTTC.

The chain couples TRBV27 to TRBJ2-7; D not certain. V was cut by 5 bases and J by 0 bases, with 5 bases left in between. Germline-derived CDR1 and CDR2 are MNHEY and SMNVEV (reference sequence). The length of the CDR3 is 12 residues. The CDR3 DNA reads as TGTGCCAGCAGTCCTAGCTCCTACGAGCAGTACTTC. Protein sequence: CASSPSSYEQYF.

On this clone: Other DNA sequences of this sample code for an identical CDR3. The chain joins TRBV28 to TRBJ1-2; a possible D gene is TRBD1 (5 bases). This CDR3 spans 14 amino acids. Germline V gene lookup returns CDR1 MDHEN and CDR2 SYDVKM. Trimming removed 5 bases at V and 0 bases at J, with 10 bases between. The CDR3 region is CASSPPTANYGYTF. The CDR3 coding sequence is TGTGCCAGCAGTCCCCCGACAGCTAACTATGGCTACACCTTC.

This clone was seen more than once but under ten times. This rearrangement joins TRBV2 to TRBJ2-7, with 7 nucleotides matching TRBD2. CDR1 SNHLY and CDR2 FYNNEI come from the germline V gene. CDR3 length equals 16 residues. CDR3 sequence (DNA): TGTGCTCAAACACCAGGTGGCGGGAGAGGTACCTACGAGCAGTACTTC. Translation gives CAQTPGGGRGTYEQYF.

The chain uses TRBV4-2 and TRBJ1-6, with D unresolved. The CDR3 sequence is 13 residues long. V lost 3 bases and J lost 5, with 5 bases in between. The germline V gene encodes CDR1 LGHNA and CDR2 YNFKEQ. The CDR3 DNA follows: TGTGCCAGCAGCCAGTTCAATAATTCACCCCTCCACTTT. It translates to CASSQFNNSPLHF.

The chain carries TRBV7-2 and TRBJ2-3; the match to TRBD1 covers 7 bases. V was pared by 5 bases and J by 4 bases, with 3 bases of the junction left unmatched. The CDR3 totals 13 residues. Germline CDR1 is SGHTA and CDR2 is FQGNSA. The CDR3 DNA is TGTGCCAGCAGCACGGGACAGTCAGATACGCAGTATTTT. Translating gives CASSTGQSDTQYF.

The gene calls are TRBV27 and TRBJ2-7; TRBD1 aligns across 9 bases. Germline CDR1 is MNHEY and CDR2 is SMNVEV (reference sequence). V lost 5 bases and J lost 6; bases outside the gene matches: 14. The CDR3 is 16 amino acids. For the CDR3, the DNA is TGTGCCAGCAGTACAGTGGCCGGGGACAGGGTGTCCGAGCAGTACTTC. As protein: CASSTVAGDRVSEQYF.

The genes are TRBV6-1 and TRBJ1-1; TRBD1 aligns across 10 bases. CDR1 is MNHNS and CDR2 is SASEGT in the germline V gene. Trimming took 0 bases from V and 5 from J; bases not matched to a gene: 3. The CDR3 spans 15 residues. Written as DNA, the CDR3 is TGTGCCAGCAGTGAAGCGGGACAGGGGAAGACTGAAGCTTTCTTT. Protein product: CASSEAGQGKTEAFF.